Listed below are T cell receptor beta chains from one sample, sequenced in a study of T cell responses to AZD1222 COVID-19 vaccine. Produced via immunoSEQ multiplex PCR; TCRdb's table is partial and in-frame only. The table shows 100,000 to 140,000 clones, with roughly 87% occurring only once. The source material was peripheral blood, sampled on day 0 of AZD1222 vaccination. Every receptor here comes from an adult in good health. Each CDR3 is given without its conserved first and last residue.

v_call cdr3_aa
TRBV4-2 ASSQDPIGLAGSTDTQY
TRBV29-1 SVLGHEYTEAF
TRBV9 ASSVGRASAPQGYT
TRBV3-1/TRBV3-2 ASSQDQGQDTDTQY
TRBV27 ASSLLGVGKGAYGYT
TRBV4-3 ASSQDYGQDNQPQH
TRBV7-2 ASSKGQGVGYT
TRBV30 AWRVPGQGAKYGSYEQY
TRBV19 ASSTLTAGDGGYT
TRBV18 ASSPAGAAGRGNTIY
TRBV6-2/TRBV6-3 ASSYDGYSPLH
TRBV27 ASSFFPSGVNTGELF
TRBV5-4 ASSRLTGTLGWTEAF
TRBV7-9 ASSWGQGRPLH
TRBV5-4 ASSPTWQGTEAF
TRBV27 ASSLLGGEAF
TRBV18 ASSAGLAKNIQY
TRBV19 ASNRAGGGNQPQH
TRBV2 ASSESSYSGNTIY
TRBV29-1 SVGRGEKGGDTQY
TRBV5-1 ASSWTSGYNEQF
TRBV27 ASRTFGQGFITEAF
TRBV7-2 ASSLGPRKDTEAF
TRBV19 ASSLSLARTDTQY
TRBV4-3 ASSHGTSDSYEQY
TRBV9 ASSANPGTGVRGYT
TRBV4-2 ASSQVISGRGEKLF
TRBV5-8 ASSFEQGGRETQY
TRBV19 ASSISLAGTSSTDTQY
TRBV27 ASSSKAGGTQY
TRBV28 ASSSPGFYGYT
TRBV19 ASDYRGLAF
TRBV6-5 ASSYIVNQPQH
TRBV5-4 ASSLDGGVGDTQY
TRBV2 ASRVARDSYEQY
TRBV7-2 ASSLGRGYGYT
TRBV6-4 ASSGGDRVTSYEQY
TRBV2 ASSYTPDTQY
TRBV4-2 ASSQEGNLGSGNTIY
TRBV19 ASSRGGSTDTQY
TRBV4-2 ASSQGAGDYEQY